A selection of T cell receptor beta chains follows, all from one sample in a study of blood T cell repertoires in COVID-19. Clones were read by immunoSEQ multiplex PCR, and TCRdb kept only the in-frame ones, dropping some. The sample contains around 140,000 clones, approximately 84% of which appear only once. Source material: PBMCs or T cells enriched from blood (not recorded which). Source of these receptors: a woman aged 50 to 60 with acute COVID-19. Each CDR3 is given without its conserved first and last residue.

V gene	J gene	CDR3 length	CDR3 protein
TRBV7-3	TRBJ1-2	11	ASSLGGFDGYT
TRBV13	TRBJ2-1	13	ASSLGQASYNEQF
TRBV7-3	TRBJ1-6	12	ASSLSPGDSPLH
TRBV3-1/TRBV3-2	TRBJ2-5	14	ASSRGLAGGQETQY
TRBV5-4	TRBJ1-2	13	ASLRGAPANYGYT
TRBV5-4	TRBJ1-1	13	ASSLPGQGYTEAF
TRBV7-6	TRBJ2-7	11	ASSFQTSAEQY
TRBV7-8	TRBJ2-2	15	ASSPTRPGQGSGELF
TRBV5-6	TRBJ2-7	11	ASSLGQNYEQY
TRBV5-4	TRBJ1-4	13	ASSADRGTNEKLF